A selection of T cell receptor beta chains follows, all from one sample in a study of CD8 T cells in Susac syndrome. In TCRdb, the immunoSEQ multiplex PCR reads were re-called with MiXCR into one record per CDR3 protein. The data contain 92,000 or so distinct CDR3 sequences, approximately 96% of them singletons. Sequencing was carried out using CD8+ T cells from PBMCs. These receptors all come from a human donor with Susac syndrome. Both conserved end residues are trimmed from each CDR3. The order of the fields is clone size, D gene, J gene, V gene, CDR3 protein. A D gene is named only where the DNA matches it firmly. For some rows the clone size is stated as once, few or many, or as a class when expanded; others skip it.

size: -; D: -; J: TRBJ1-5; V: TRBV27; CDR3: ASSPRAGVEPQH
size: -; D: -; J: TRBJ2-5; V: TRBV4-1; CDR3: ASSQVGSGETQY
size: -; D: -; J: TRBJ2-1; V: TRBV12-3/TRBV12-4; CDR3: ASSPQGLPTPYNEQF
size: -; D: -; J: TRBJ2-5; V: TRBV20-1; CDR3: SARSGETQY
size: -; D: -; J: TRBJ1-2; V: TRBV30; CDR3: AWTGNYGYT
size: -; D: -; J: TRBJ1-4; V: TRBV11-2; CDR3: ASSGTQSRNEKLF
size: -; D: -; J: TRBJ2-1; V: TRBV11-2; CDR3: ASSLGGPRNEQF
size: once; D: -; J: TRBJ1-5; V: TRBV20-1; CDR3: SAIRAGHQPQH
size: -; D: -; J: TRBJ2-6; V: TRBV10-2; CDR3: ASSPVKTGANVLT
size: once; D: -; J: TRBJ1-1; V: TRBV3-1; CDR3: ASSQDGGHALNTEAF
size: -; D: -; J: TRBJ2-6; V: TRBV11-1; CDR3: ASSLRVARPGHYSGANVLT
size: -; D: -; J: TRBJ1-2; V: TRBV29-1; CDR3: SVDSQGALYGYT
size: -; D: -; J: TRBJ1-2; V: TRBV15; CDR3: ATSRDKVGREHGYT
size: -; D: -; J: TRBJ1-1; V: TRBV7-6; CDR3: ASSTQMNTEAF
size: -; D: TRBD2; J: TRBJ2-3; V: TRBV19; CDR3: ASSRLSGVSDTQY
size: -; D: TRBD1; J: TRBJ1-2; V: TRBV2; CDR3: ASRTGVDGYT
size: once; D: -; J: TRBJ1-5; V: TRBV30; CDR3: AWSPGTTHQPQH
size: -; D: -; J: TRBJ1-6; V: TRBV20-1; CDR3: SPQPGRFGNSPLH
size: -; D: TRBD1; J: TRBJ2-3; V: TRBV30; CDR3: AWNRQGRRGTDTQY
size: -; D: -; J: TRBJ2-6; V: TRBV30; CDR3: AWSPTTGANVLT
size: -; D: -; J: TRBJ2-7; V: TRBV5-4; CDR3: ASSSADLYEQY
size: -; D: TRBD1; J: TRBJ2-5; V: TRBV2; CDR3: ASRDRANAETQY
size: -; D: TRBD1; J: TRBJ2-7; V: TRBV4-1; CDR3: ASSQLRRTGEDEQY
size: -; D: -; J: TRBJ1-6; V: TRBV28; CDR3: ASSEKNSPLH
size: -; D: -; J: TRBJ2-1; V: TRBV28; CDR3: ASSSPYSANGPSYNEQF
size: -; D: -; J: TRBJ1-4; V: TRBV30; CDR3: AWSVQEKLF